A single sample gave rise to the 30 T cell receptor beta chains below, sequenced in a study of post-analysis software for immune sequencing data (dated by TCRdb to 2015 to 2017). These TCRs' antigens remain unknown. Results and caveats for the whole study, not just this receptor: Patients showed significantly higher frequencies than controls for a handful of TRBV segments, among them TRBV5-6, TRBV5-1 and TRBV20-1.

Libraries were prepared through PCR. The instrument given in TCRdb is Illumina HiSeq 2500. To reduce PCR and sequencing biases, unique molecular identifiers were built into the TCR beta cDNA libraries. TCRdb cleaned the public reads at Q25 with fastp, built clones with MiXCR and kept in-frame beta chains. Every distinct CDR3 protein forms one entry, paired with its most common genes and DNA. In all, the sample holds hundreds of thousands of distinct CDR3 sequences, and 30% of those were seen once. Around 0.6% of the sample is taken by the ten largest. The sequenced sample was blood. The receptors here all came from a girl aged 10 to 17 with multiple sclerosis.

As concerns this clonotype: Germline is not matched at one junction end, which may reflect a read error. The gene calls are TRBV20-1 and TRBJ1-5; D ambiguous. Germline CDR1 and CDR2: DFQATT and SNEGSKA (reference sequence). The CDR3 consists of 15 residues. The CDR3 DNA reads as TGCAGTGCTAGAGATCCCCGAGTTAGCGATCAGCCCCAGCATTTT. Translating gives CSARDPRVSDQPQHF.

This clonotype was found a few times. The chain is built from TRBV6-2 or TRBV6-3 and TRBJ2-1, with D uncertain. The CDR3 has 19 amino acids. Trimming left V 0 bases short and J 0 bases short, with 18 bases between. Germline V gene lookup returns CDR1 MNHEY and CDR2 SVGEGT. The CDR3 DNA follows: TGTGCCAGCAGTTACTCTATGGAGTCGTTGGATAGCTCCTACAATGAGCAGTTCTTC. This translates into CASSYSMESLDSSYNEQFF.

The gene calls are TRBV28 and TRBJ2-1; the match to TRBD2 covers 8 bases. Per the germline V gene, CDR1 is MDHEN and CDR2 is SYDVKM. The CDR3 contains 15 residues. V lost 6 bases, J lost 7 bases, and 11 bases stayed unmatched. CDR3: CASSQGLVGSNEQFF. The CDR3 DNA reads as TGTGCCAGCAGCCAGGGACTAGTCGGGTCGAATGAGCAGTTCTTC.

This clonotype was seen only a few times. At one of its ends the junction is not consistent with the germline gene, which may arise from a read error. The chain has TRBV9 and TRBJ2-1; no clear D gene. CDR1 SGDLS and CDR2 YYNGEE come from the germline V gene. The CDR3 totals 12 residues. DNA of the CDR3: TGTGCCAGCGGCGTCATAGGCAATGAGCAGTTCTTC. As protein: CASGVIGNEQFF.

This sequence joins TRBV12-3 or TRBV12-4 and TRBJ2-3; 10 bases line up with TRBD2. The CDR3 totals 14 residues. Germline trimming cut 4 bases from V and 5 bases from J; bases unmatched to any gene: 3. CDR3 DNA: TGTGCCAGCAGTTATAGCGGGAGGTTAGATACGCAGTATTTT. Its translation: CASSYSGRLDTQYF.

CDR3 sequence reads: CSALDGGVHGELFF. The CDR3 coding sequence is TGCAGTGCCTTGGATGGCGGGGTCCACGGGGAGCTGTTTTTT. J is TRBJ2-2 and V is TRBV20-1; D is possibly TRBD2 (6 bases). Germline V lookup: CDR1 DFQATT, CDR2 SNEGSKA (reference sequence). Trimming pared 6 bases from V and 7 bases from J, leaving 18 bases between. The CDR3 runs to 14 residues.

The table lists this clonotype with a few counts. V gene TRBV29-1 combines with J gene TRBJ1-2; maybe TRBD1 (5 bases). Trimming stripped 7 bases from V and 4 bases from J, with 13 bases between. There are 12 residues in the CDR3. Germline CDR1 SQVTM, CDR2 ANQGSEA. The CDR3 bases are TGCAGCGGAGGGGAACCGACCTATGGCTACACCTTC. Translated, it gives CSGGEPTYGYTF. The full variable domain, completed using reference TRBV29-1 and TRBJ1-2, is SAVISQKPSRDICQRGTSLTIQCQVDSQVTMMFWYRQQPGQSLTLIATANQGSEATYESGFVIDKFPISRPNLTFSTLTVSNMSPEDSSIYLCSGGEPTYGYTFGSGTRLTVV.

The V gene is TRBV28, the J gene TRBJ2-3; 10 nucleotides match TRBD2. The CDR3 is made up of 16 amino acids. Germline V gives CDR1 MDHEN, CDR2 SYDVKM. Trimming removed 3 bases from V and 5 bases from J; junction bases left unmatched: 8. The CDR3 DNA reads TGTGCCAGCAGTTTTCCCCCTAGCGGGGGCCTAGATACGCAGTATTTT. Encoded protein: CASSFPPSGGLDTQYF.

V is TRBV10-3 and J is TRBJ1-1; D not resolved. The CDR3 has 13 amino acids. Per germline, CDR1 ENHRY and CDR2 SYGVKD. Trimming left V 10 bases short and J 0 bases short, with 12 bases between. Here the CDR3 DNA reads TGTGCCAGTACGGGATCCATGAACACTGAAGCTTTCTTT. Amino acids: CASTGSMNTEAFF.

This clonotype was counted only a few times. This sequence joins TRBV7-2 and TRBJ1-1, with D possibly matching TRBD1 (6 bases). The CDR3 has 13 residues. Trimming left V 8 bases short and J 4 bases short, with 14 bases between. Germline lookup yields CDR1 SGHTA and CDR2 FQGNSA. CDR3: CASAQTGPTEAFF. The DNA of the CDR3 is TGTGCCAGCGCTCAAACAGGGCCCACTGAAGCTTTCTTT.

This clonotype was detected only a few times. This chain uses TRBV5-1 with TRBJ2-3, with unresolved D. Germline V gene data show CDR1 as SGHRS and CDR2 as YFSETQ. V was clipped by 4 bases and J by 6 bases, with 18 bases between them. This CDR3 contains 15 residues. The DNA for the CDR3 is TGCGCCAGCAGCCCCAACTATCGTTCAGCGGATACGCAGTATTTT. Its protein is CASSPNYRSADTQYF.

To note about this clonotype: A read error may account for a junction end that differs from germline. The V and J genes are TRBV28 and TRBJ2-1; a weak D match, TRBD1 (6 bases). CDR3 size: 16 residues. Looked up from germline, CDR1 is MDHEN and CDR2 is SYDVKM. The CDR3 DNA reads TGTGCCAGCAGTTCTCCACAGGGAAGAGCGTACAATGAGCGGTTCTTC. Encoded protein: CASSSPQGRAYNERFF.

This clonotype occurred a few times. The chain links TRBV18 to TRBJ2-3; 10 bases agree with TRBD2. The germline V gene encodes CDR1 KGHSH and CDR2 LQKENI. The junction had 3 bases not matched to a gene; V was cut back by 3 bases and J by 3 bases. The CDR3 is 15 residues long. The CDR3 is CASSPLSGRTDTQYF. CDR3 coding DNA: TGTGCCAGCTCACCCCTTAGCGGGAGGACAGATACGCAGTATTTT.

The rearrangement joins TRBV5-1 to TRBJ2-1, with D possibly TRBD2 on 6 matching bases. The V gene's germline CDR1 is SGHRS and CDR2 YFSETQ. The CDR3 runs to 15 residues. V was shortened by 5 bases and J by 8 bases, with 20 bases between the two germline ends. This chain's CDR3 is CASRPGTLVDHEQFF. The CDR3 coding sequence is TGCGCCAGCAGGCCTGGGACTTTAGTTGACCATGAGCAGTTCTTC.

The V gene is TRBV25-1, the J gene TRBJ2-3; tentatively, D is TRBD2 (5 bases). CDR3 size: 17 residues. The V and J ends lost 2 bases and 4 bases respectively, with 19 bases between them. Germline CDR1 MGHDK, CDR2 SYGVNS. CDR3 bases: TGTGCCAGCAGTGAAGATCGGGCGGGCCTCCGATCAGATACGCAGTATTTT. Its translation is CASSEDRAGLRSDTQYF.

The sample holds a few counts of this clonotype. The chain joins TRBV5-1 to TRBJ1-2; D not certain. V dropped 0 bases and J dropped 8 bases, with 14 bases sitting between them. This CDR3 is built from 14 residues. Germline CDR1 SGHRS, CDR2 YFSETQ. CDR3 sequence reads: CASSLAEEGGGYTF. CDR3 sequence (DNA): TGCGCCAGCAGCTTGGCTGAAGAGGGTGGCGGCTACACCTTC.

The chain is built from TRBV7-9 and TRBJ2-7; D uncertain. Germline V lookup: CDR1 SEHNR, CDR2 FQNEAQ (reference sequence). The V end was cut by 0 bases, the J end by 5 bases, with 8 bases between. The CDR3 spans 13 residues. The CDR3 DNA reads TGTGCCAGCAGCTTAGCCAGCAACCACGAGCAGTACTTC. Residues: CASSLASNHEQYF.

This clonotype was detected a few times. The junction departs from germline at one end; a sequencing error may be responsible. V gene TRBV27 combines with J gene TRBJ2-2; D uncertain. CDR3 length: 12 residues. CDR1 and CDR2 from the germline V gene are MNHEY and SMNVEV (reference sequence). The CDR3 loop reads CASSFRTGELFF. CDR3 bases: TGCGCCAGCAGCTTCCGGACCGGGGAGCTGTTTTTT.

Only a few counts were recorded for this clonotype. The V and J genes are TRBV18 and TRBJ2-3; unclear D gene. Germline V lookup: CDR1 KGHSH, CDR2 LQKENI. The ends were cut back, 3 bases at V and 6 bases at J, with 10 bases in the middle. The CDR3 contains 13 residues. DNA for the CDR3: TGTGCCAGCTCACCCAGCACGAGGGATACGCAGTATTTT. This gives the protein CASSPSTRDTQYF.

The genes are TRBV20-1 and TRBJ2-1; 8 nucleotides match TRBD2. Germline CDR1 DFQATT, CDR2 SNEGSKA (reference sequence). The CDR3 totals 15 residues. V trimming: 4 bases; J trimming: 8 bases; junction bases outside the gene matches: 13. The CDR3 reads CSATGRKRESDEQFF. The CDR3 nucleotides are TGCAGTGCTACGGGTCGGAAGCGGGAGTCTGATGAGCAGTTCTTC.

In this sample, this clonotype turned up a few times. The V call is TRBV6-1, the J call TRBJ2-7, with 7 bases that match TRBD1. The length of the CDR3 is 12 residues. V dropped 6 bases and J dropped 6; count of bases not matched to a gene: 5. Germline V gives CDR1 MNHNS, CDR2 SASEGT. The CDR3 DNA is TGTGCCAGCAGACAGGGGCAATCCGAGCAGTACTTC. Translation: CASRQGQSEQYF.

This clonotype was seen only once. The CDR3 carries no conserved terminal phenylalanine or tryptophan, so it likely arises from a read error. The chain employs TRBV29-1 and TRBJ2-5; a possible D gene is TRBD1 (5 bases). The CDR3 is 13 residues long. V lost 5 bases and J lost 4, with 14 bases in between. Germline V lookup: CDR1 SQVTM, CDR2 ANQGSEA. This CDR3 is CSVFRGRRETQYS. In DNA, the CDR3 is TGCAGCGTTTTTAGGGGTCGACGAGAGACCCAGTACTCC.

The CDR3 bases are TGCAGTGCCCAACAAAGGGTTTTATCTGGCTACACCTTC. This gives the protein CSAQQRVLSGYTF. The chain carries TRBV20-1 and TRBJ1-2; D call uncertain. Looked up from germline, CDR1 is DFQATT and CDR2 is SNEGSKA (reference sequence). The CDR3 is 13 amino acids. V was clipped by 6 bases and J by 7 bases, with 18 bases between them.

J is TRBJ2-3 and V is TRBV4-1, with D unclear. Germline V CDR1 and CDR2: MGHRA, YSYEKL. The length of the CDR3 is 15 residues. V lost 4 bases, J lost 2 bases, and 13 bases lay in between. CDR3 bases: TGCGCCAGCAGCCCGCCCCACCGACCCACAGATACGCAGTATTTT. It codes for CASSPPHRPTDTQYF.

With regard to this clonotype: One junction end does not reproduce the germline sequence, and a read error may be involved. V is TRBV11-3 and J is TRBJ2-1; TRBD1 matches 9 bases. The CDR3 length is 15 residues. CDR1 and CDR2 (germline): SGHNT, YENEEA. The CDR3: CASSLFGQGHNERFF. The CDR3 bases are TGTGCCAGCAGCTTATTCGGACAGGGGCACAATGAGCGGTTCTTC.

To note about this clonotype: A much larger clone differs from this one at a single base, so this may be a read error. V usage is TRBV20-1 and J usage is TRBJ2-7; D remains ambiguous. There are 15 residues in the CDR3. V lost 3 bases and J 1 base, leaving 16 bases between the germline ends. Germline V gene lookup returns CDR1 DFQATT and CDR2 SNEGSKA (reference sequence). CDR3 residues: CSARDIEQISYEQYF. Written as DNA, the CDR3 is TGCAGTGCTAGGGATATTGAACAGATATCCTACGAGCAGTACTTC.

The chain couples TRBV29-1 to TRBJ2-1; D remains unclear. Between the trimmed V and J ends, which lost 4 bases and 4 bases, there was a span of 20 bases. CDR3 length: 16 residues. Per germline, CDR1 SQVTM and CDR2 ANQGSEA. As DNA, the CDR3 is TGCAGCGTTGTGGGTAGGCAGGCCTTAAAATACAATGAGCAGTTCTTC. Translating it yields CSVVGRQALKYNEQFF.

The rearrangement links TRBV20-1 to TRBJ2-5; unclear D gene. V gave up 6 bases and J gave up 5 bases, with 13 bases separating them. The CDR3 covers 12 residues. Germline CDR1 is DFQATT and CDR2 is SNEGSKA (reference sequence). In DNA, the CDR3 is TGCAGTGCCCCCGGGCGTAGGGAGACCCAGTACTTC. Amino acid sequence: CSAPGRRETQYF.

The chain joins TRBV20-1 to TRBJ2-5; D call uncertain. Germline assignment: CDR1 DFQATT and CDR2 SNEGSKA (reference sequence). Trimming took off 0 bases at V and 1 base at J, with 12 bases between the two ends. The CDR3 totals 15 residues. This CDR3 is CSARDPVWSQETQYF. The CDR3 DNA reads as TGCAGTGCTAGAGATCCAGTGTGGAGCCAAGAGACCCAGTACTTC.

The J gene is TRBJ2-1, the V gene TRBV10-3; 10 bases line up with TRBD2. The J call is doubtful: the DNA matches TRBJ2-7 better. Germline V lookup: CDR1 ENHRY, CDR2 SYGVKD. The CDR3 covers 16 residues. The CDR3 DNA follows: TGTGCCATCAGTGAACGAGCGGGAGGGCCCTCCAATGAGCAGTACTTC. The encoded protein is CAISERAGGPSNEQYF.